The clone carrying this TCR beta chain has a count of ten or more. Its antigen is unknown. This specimen comes from a study of response to subunit inactivated influenza vaccine. Overall study results and limits: Only a handful of new T cells, the authors suggested, are recruited with each seasonal influenza vaccination.

Each CDR3 protein is one row after TCRdb ran MiXCR on the RT-PCR reads. Of under 200,000 distinct CDR3 sequences listed, roughly a tenth are singletons. Source: CD8+ T cells sorted from PBMCs, taken around 25 months after vaccination. The sequence was collected from a man between 50 and 70 years old who received an inactivated influenza vaccine.

CDR3 sequence: CATSARDEQFF. In DNA, the CDR3 is TGTGCCACCAGTGCTCGGGATGAGCAGTTCTTC. The chain employs TRBV24-1 and TRBJ2-1, with unresolved D. Germline lookup yields CDR1 KGHDR and CDR2 SFDVKD. The CDR3 length is 11 residues. The ends were cut back, 5 bases at V and 8 bases at J, with 6 bases in the middle.